The next 12 T cell receptor beta chains were all read from a single sample in a study of T-cell reconstitution after alpha-beta-depleted transplantation in children. It was with unique molecular identifiers that the TCRbeta library was prepared. TCRdb passed the PCR reads through MiXCR, listing each CDR3 protein once. The sample yields about 60,000 distinct CDR3 sequences, around 40% seen once. Sequencing used PBMCs, mostly from graft donor cells, obtained 360 days after TCRalphabeta/CD19-depleted stem cell transplant. The origin of the receptors is a male patient between 10 and 17 years old who had a stem cell transplant for acute lymphoblastic leukemia, so the T cells may come from the graft donor.

The chain recombines TRBV12-3 or TRBV12-4 with TRBJ2-1; D is possibly TRBD1 (6 bases). This CDR3 is 14 amino acids long. Trimming pared 4 bases from V and 4 bases from J, leaving 11 bases between. DNA of the CDR3: TGTGCCAGCAGTTGGAGGACAGAGTACAATGAGCAGTTCTTC. The encoded protein is CASSWRTEYNEQFF.

The CDR3 region has the DNA TGCGCCAGCAGCCTCGGTTGGCAGTCCCCTGAAGCTTTCTTT. Protein sequence: CASSLGWQSPEAFF. The chain links TRBV4-3 to TRBJ1-1, with no clear D. Germline V gives CDR1 LGHNA, CDR2 YSLEER. V lost 4 bases, J lost 6 bases, and 15 bases lay in between. The CDR3 runs to 14 residues.

The chain uses TRBV5-1 and TRBJ2-2; D may be TRBD2 (6 bases). The CDR3 length is 15 residues. V was pared by 3 bases and J by 4 bases, with 13 bases between. Germline V lookup: CDR1 SGHRS, CDR2 YFSETQ. The CDR3 is CASSWGETVTGELFF. The CDR3 region has the DNA TGCGCCAGCAGCTGGGGGGAGACGGTCACCGGGGAGCTGTTTTTT.

The rearrangement links TRBV4-1 to TRBJ2-7; D remains unclear. V was shortened by 1 base and J by 3 bases, with 13 bases between the two germline ends. The length of the CDR3 is 15 residues. Germline V gene data show CDR1 as MGHRA and CDR2 as YSYEKL. DNA for the CDR3: TGCGCCAGCAGCCAAGTGGATCTTGGTTACTACGAGCAGTACTTC. Protein product: CASSQVDLGYYEQYF.

J is TRBJ1-1 and V is TRBV11-1, with 8 bases that match TRBD1. Germline CDR1 is SGHAT and CDR2 is FQDESV (reference sequence). There are 14 residues in the CDR3. The ends lost 3 bases at V and 4 bases at J; junction bases unmatched: 4. CDR3 DNA sequence: TGTGCCAGCAGCTTTGCGGACAGGGTCACTGAAGCTTTCTTT. Protein sequence: CASSFADRVTEAFF.

The chain recombines TRBV19 with TRBJ2-7; D unresolved. The CDR3 extends over 13 amino acids. CDR1 is LNHDA, CDR2 SQIVND, per germline (reference sequence). V was clipped by 2 bases and J by 3 bases, with 8 bases between them. The CDR3 protein is CASSIPGLYEQYF. CDR3 coding DNA: TGTGCCAGTAGTATACCAGGCCTCTACGAGCAGTACTTC.

This CDR3 reads CASTSDRGTGELFF. CDR3 DNA: TGTGCCAGCACCTCGGACAGGGGAACCGGGGAGCTGTTTTTT. The chain links TRBV7-9 to TRBJ2-2; TRBD1 matches 9 bases. J was trimmed by 5 bases and V by 7 bases; bases with no gene match: 5. The length of the CDR3 is 14 residues. Germline-derived CDR1 and CDR2 are SEHNR and FQNEAQ (reference sequence).

The J gene is TRBJ2-7, the V gene TRBV20-1; 7 bases are a match to TRBD1. Germline V gives CDR1 DFQATT, CDR2 SNEGSKA (reference sequence). The CDR3 runs 14 residues. J was trimmed by 3 bases and V by 1 base; bases with no gene match: 6. The CDR3 is CSARVVNRGYEQYF. The CDR3 coding sequence is TGCAGTGCTAGAGTGGTAAACAGGGGCTACGAGCAGTACTTC.

The CDR3 DNA follows: TGTGCCAGCAGCCAAGAACGCCTAACTAGCACAGATACGCAGTATTTT. Amino acids: CASSQERLTSTDTQYF. V gene TRBV14 combines with J gene TRBJ2-3; D is unresolved. The CDR3 covers 16 residues. Deletions cut 0 bases from V and 0 bases from J, with 10 bases between. Germline V gene lookup returns CDR1 SGHDN and CDR2 FVKESK.

The count of this clonotype is one. This chain connects TRBV13 to TRBJ2-7; 7 bases are a match to TRBD2. The CDR3 spans 14 residues. J was trimmed by 5 bases and V by 3 bases; bases with no gene match: 7. From germline, CDR1 is PRHDT and CDR2 FYEKMQ (reference sequence). The CDR3 bases are TGTGCCAGCAGCTTCACTAGCGCGCAGCACGAGCAGTACTTC. This sequence encodes CASSFTSAQHEQYF.

The table lists this clonotype with a few counts. The chain employs TRBV11-2 and TRBJ2-1; 10 nucleotides line up with TRBD2. Germline V gene lookup returns CDR1 SGHAT and CDR2 FQNNGV. Trimming at V came to 6 bases and at J to 7 bases, leaving 12 bases not matched to a gene. The CDR3 runs to 16 residues. CDR3 amino acids: CASRRAGGPSLNEQFF. In DNA form, the CDR3 reads TGTGCCAGCAGGAGAGCGGGGGGGCCGAGTTTGAATGAGCAGTTCTTC.

The table lists this clonotype with a few counts. The rearrangement joins TRBV11-2 to TRBJ2-7, with unresolved D. Trimming removed 4 bases at V and 3 bases at J, with 13 bases between. Germline V gives CDR1 SGHAT, CDR2 FQNNGV. The CDR3 is made up of 14 amino acids. CDR3 nucleotides: TGTGCCAGCAGCTCGCCCATGGCATTCTACGAGCAGTACTTC. Translation gives CASSSPMAFYEQYF.